This is a list of T cell receptor beta chains from one sample in a study of blood T cell repertoires in COVID-19. Assay: immunoSEQ multiplex PCR; the TCRdb copy retains only in-frame clones and omits some. This sample has over 250,000 clones, with 88% found just once. Sequenced input: PBMCs or T cells enriched from blood (not recorded which). The source is a woman aged 30 to 39 who had recovered from COVID-19. The CDR3 runs from the conserved cysteine through the conserved F or W.

CDR3,J,V
CSAHEYNEQFF,TRBJ2-1,TRBV20-1
CASQLAGGTDTQYF,TRBJ2-3,TRBV7-2
CASSPPTGGYTF,TRBJ1-2,TRBV21-1
CASSQDRMGGGETQYF,TRBJ2-5,TRBV4-1
CASSLGGRVNSEAFF,TRBJ1-1,TRBV7-3
CASKDRARTEAFF,TRBJ1-1,TRBV27
CASSLRGGNSPLHF,TRBJ1-6,TRBV5-4
CASSQGTGVMNTEAFF,TRBJ1-1,TRBV18
CATRGQPNTEAFF,TRBJ1-1,TRBV24-1
CATSQGAPSTDTQYF,TRBJ2-3,TRBV15
CASSPPGGNYEQYF,TRBJ2-7,TRBV5-4
CASSPRVRTGGELFF,TRBJ2-2,TRBV13
CASSQPSTGGEEKLFF,TRBJ1-4,TRBV3-1/TRBV3-2
CASSQLTSGVIDTGELFF,TRBJ2-2,TRBV3-1/TRBV3-2
CASSPRTGGGTEAFF,TRBJ1-1,TRBV7-8
CASSLRGTGVEKLFF,TRBJ1-4,TRBV27
CASSTLGTGRGEQFF,TRBJ2-1,TRBV19
CASSPPFQDSNQPQHF,TRBJ1-5,TRBV2
CASSYSLGGDTEAFF,TRBJ1-1,TRBV6-5
CASSAGRGGGLFF,TRBJ1-4,TRBV9
CASSVLAGYGQFF,TRBJ2-1,TRBV6-4
CATSHRGLRNEQFF,TRBJ2-1,TRBV24-1
CASSSLALAGNTIYF,TRBJ1-3,TRBV6-6
CASSWDAGGTIYF,TRBJ1-3,TRBV28
CASSLTTGVHTEAFF,TRBJ1-1,TRBV11-3
CASSLGVGGNQPQHF,TRBJ1-5,TRBV11-2